The clone carrying this T cell receptor (beta chain) was counted a few times. Its target is unknown. The sample belongs to a study of T cells after yellow fever vaccination. Study results and limitations: Repertoires sorted by FACS could include abundant clonotypes that are contaminants from the bulk population.

This CDR3 has 15 residues. In germline, CDR1 is SGHRS, CDR2 YFSETQ. J gave up 6 bases and V 4 bases, and 5 bases lay outside the gene matches. They built TCR cDNA with 5'RACE template switching, a step that put in a universal primer site and UMIs. TCRdb reprocessed the 5' RACE reads via MiXCR and lists one record per CDR3 protein. Among a few hundred thousand distinct CDR3 sequences listed, 10% to 15% were seen once. Material: CD4+ T cells sorted from PBMCs, obtained 45 days after the yellow fever booster vaccination. V usage is TRBV5-1 and J usage is TRBJ2-1, with 12 bases matching TRBD2. The TCR originated in a man aged 25-40 years who received the YFV17D yellow fever vaccine. The CDR3 reads CASSLTSGSTNEQFF. The CDR3, as DNA: TGCGCCAGCAGCCTGACTAGCGGGAGTACCAATGAGCAGTTCTTC. Complete variable domain (other parts from reference TRBV5-1 and TRBJ2-1): KAGVTQTPRYLIKTRGQQVTLSCSPISGHRSVSWYQQTPGQGLQFLFEYFSETQRNKGNFPGRFSGRQFSNSRSEMNVSTLELGDSALYLCASSLTSGSTNEQFFGPGTRLTVL.